This T cell receptor (beta chain) was captured in a study of control samples from healthy donors and cancer patients. Germline V gene sequence: CDR1 LNHDA, CDR2 SQIVND (reference sequence). V trimming: 5 bases; J trimming: 3 bases; junction bases outside the gene matches: 7. The CDR3 is 14 residues long. Method: immunoSEQ multiplex PCR; TCRdb's copy keeps in-frame clones and lacks some. The profile shows roughly 130,000 clones, roughly 84% of them singletons. Source material: blood. This TCR was recovered from a man aged 50 or older in good health. The chain employs TRBV19 and TRBJ2-7; 7 bases map to TRBD1. The CDR3 bases are TGTGCCAGTAGTTCCCTAGGGACAGACTACGAGCAGTACTTC. It specifies CASSSLGTDYEQYF.